The clone carrying this T cell receptor (beta chain) was picked up many times. TCRdb fed the reads into MiXCR, producing one record per CDR3 protein. The sample comprises hundreds of thousands of distinct CDR3 sequences, about 11% of which are singletons, and roughly 10% rests with the top ten. CDR3 size: 19 residues. Trimming removed 0 bases at V and 5 bases at J, with 23 bases between. The germline V gene encodes CDR1 ENHRY and CDR2 SYGVKD. This record belongs to a study of T cell repertoires in cytomegalovirus infection. The chain uses TRBV10-3 and TRBJ1-5; tentative D call: TRBD1 (6 bases). What was sequenced was PBMCs. This clonotype was obtained from a human donor in good health (CMV status not recorded). Some clones in this sample may be carry-over from other donors' samples. In DNA form, the CDR3 reads TGTGCCATCAGTGAGTCGAGGCTTGCAGGGGTTAATTGGGATCAGCCCCAGCATTTT. Protein: CAISESRLAGVNWDQPQHF.